Each of the 7 T cell receptor beta chains below was sequenced from the same sample in a study of blood T cell repertoires in COVID-19. TCRdb keeps only in-frame clones here, not all; method: immunoSEQ multiplex PCR. The sample contains some 100,000 clones, about 89% of which appear only once. The sequenced material came from peripheral blood. Source of these receptors: a man aged 50 to 60 with acute or convalescent COVID-19.

This clone was picked up many times. The V call is TRBV12-5, the J call TRBJ2-6; 11 bases match TRBD2. Germline V gene sequence: CDR1 LGHNT, CDR2 FRNRAP. CDR3 length: 17 residues. Unmatched junction bases numbered 4, after V lost 6 bases and J lost 0 bases. The CDR3 spells CASGFTSGSSGANVLTF. Here the CDR3 DNA reads TGTGCTAGTGGCTTCACTAGCGGGAGCTCTGGGGCCAACGTCCTGACTTTC.

The chain is built from TRBV10-1 and TRBJ2-3, with TRBD1 as a possible D gene (6 bases). CDR3 length: 15 residues. V gave up 2 bases and J gave up 5 bases, with 14 bases separating them. Germline CDR1 is WNHNN and CDR2 is SYGVQD (reference sequence). CDR3 bases: TGCGCCAGCAGTGAGGGTTGGGGGCAGAAAGATACGCAGTATTTT. Residues: CASSEGWGQKDTQYF.

The chain is built from TRBV7-9 and TRBJ2-2; D is ambiguous. Looked up from germline, CDR1 is SEHNR and CDR2 is FQNEAQ (reference sequence). Trimming removed 5 bases at V and 4 bases at J, with 5 bases between. This CDR3 spans 12 amino acids. CDR3 in DNA: TGTGCCAGCAGCCTTAGCACCGGGGAGCTGTTTTTT. It is translated as CASSLSTGELFF.

DNA of the CDR3: TGTGCCAGCAGTTCGGACAGGGTCGGCAATCAGCCCCAGCATTTT. Protein sequence: CASSSDRVGNQPQHF. The chain has TRBV2 and TRBJ1-5, with 8 positions matching TRBD1. Germline V gene sequence: CDR1 SNHLY, CDR2 FYNNEI. Trimming at V came to 5 bases and at J to 2 bases, leaving 5 bases not matched to a gene. The CDR3 length is 15 residues.

This clone was detected once. The chain joins TRBV11-2 to TRBJ2-3; 9 nucleotides agree with TRBD1. Germline CDR1 and CDR2: SGHAT and FQNNGV. This CDR3 comprises 14 residues. V lost 5 bases to trimming and J lost 8 bases; unmatched junction nucleotides: 8. The CDR3, as DNA: TGTGCCAGCAGCGCGGGACAGGGTATGGGTACGCAGTATTTT. This translates into CASSAGQGMGTQYF.

The chain employs TRBV6-1 and TRBJ1-1, with D possibly TRBD1 on 5 matching bases. Trimming took 1 base from V and 1 from J, leaving 13 bases between them. The CDR3 runs 16 residues. Per the germline V gene, CDR1 is MNHNS and CDR2 is SASEGT. The DNA for the CDR3 is TGTGCCAGCAGTGAAGGGGAGGGGTTTCAGAACACTGAAGCTTTCTTT. This codes for CASSEGEGFQNTEAFF.

The chain recombines TRBV7-2 with TRBJ2-2; D is perhaps TRBD2 (6 bases). V gave up 4 bases and J gave up 0 bases, with 9 bases separating them. The CDR3 runs 15 residues. The germline CDR1 and CDR2 sequences are SGHTA and FQGNSA. CDR3 DNA: TGTGCCAGCAGCTCCTGGGGGGCGAACACCGGGGAGCTGTTTTTT. This encodes CASSSWGANTGELFF.